This T cell receptor (delta chain) was sequenced in a study of gamma-delta T cells after stem cell transplantation (dated by TCRdb to about 2016). A note on this clone: Its specific antigen is unknown. A far larger clone is only one base removed, so a read error is likely.

Library preparation was by RT-PCR. Sequencing instrument: Illumina MiSeq. Identical DNA sequences were merged into single rows after TCRdb reprocessed the public reads with CATT. This sample gives some 2,000 delta-chain clones in total; 5.5% to 8% of them show up just once. Over 25% of the sample comes from the top ten. Sequences were obtained from gamma-delta T cells. The origin of this receptor is a human donor. It is not recorded whose cells these are; they may come from a transplant donor.

The bases read TGTGCCTGTGACATTTTAGCTCCTACACCCCAGGTGGGGGATACTTCACTCACCGATAAACCCATCTTT. Translated, this gives CACDILAPTPQVGDTSLTDKPIF. The chain uses TRDV2 and TRDJ1; TRDD3 agrees with 10 junctional bases. CDR1 and CDR2 (GEAIGNYY, EKD) derive from the germline V gene. The CDR3 measures 23 amino acids from cysteine to phenylalanine. The only DNA kept is the CDR3, 69 bases in frame from the first base.